This is a list of T cell receptor beta chains from one sample in a study of OX40 agonist ivuxolimab in advanced cancers. The table came from immunoSEQ multiplex PCR; TCRdb's copy has only in-frame clones and leaves some out. The data contain tens of thousands of clones, roughly nine tenths of them seen just once; the ten biggest clones take up 0.95% to 1.3%. The sample here was CD4+ or CD8+ T cells sorted from blood, taken in a trial of the OX40 agonist ivuxolimab. The receptors derive from an adult with an advanced solid tumor such as melanoma, head and neck, liver or kidney cancer. Each CDR3 is given with its conserved first and last residue. Each record gives: V gene, clone size, J gene, D gene, CDR3 DNA, CDR3 protein. A D gene is named only where the DNA matches it firmly. Not all rows give a size; the values are once, few, many and, for expanded clones, a class.

V gene: TRBV7-2; clone size: NA; J gene: TRBJ2-5; D gene: NA; CDR3 DNA: TGTGCCAGCAGCCGATCAGCAGAGACCCAGTACTTC; CDR3 protein: CASSRSAETQYF
V gene: TRBV9; clone size: NA; J gene: TRBJ2-1; D gene: TRBD1; CDR3 DNA: TGTGCCAGCAGCGTAGGCCTCTTCACAGGGGGTGGTGAGCAGTTCTTC; CDR3 protein: CASSVGLFTGGGEQFF
V gene: TRBV7-2; clone size: NA; J gene: TRBJ1-1; D gene: NA; CDR3 DNA: TGTGCCAGCAGCCAGGTGGGGACGGGGGGGTTTGATGAAGCTTTCTTT; CDR3 protein: CASSQVGTGGFDEAFF
V gene: TRBV29-1; clone size: once; J gene: TRBJ2-5; D gene: NA; CDR3 DNA: TGCAGCGTTGCATCAGCAGTGGGAGAGACCCAGTACTTC; CDR3 protein: CSVASAVGETQYF
V gene: TRBV9; clone size: NA; J gene: TRBJ2-5; D gene: NA; CDR3 DNA: TGTGCCAGCAGCCCCGGGACCCTCTGGGAGGAGACCCAGTACTTC; CDR3 protein: CASSPGTLWEETQYF
V gene: TRBV6-6; clone size: NA; J gene: TRBJ1-3; D gene: NA; CDR3 DNA: TGTGCCAGCAGTTACTCGGCCAGCTCTGGAAACACCATGTATTTT; CDR3 protein: CASSYSASSGNTMYF
V gene: TRBV28; clone size: NA; J gene: TRBJ2-5; D gene: NA; CDR3 DNA: TGTGCCAGCAGTTTGGAGCAATTGGAGACCCAGTACTTC; CDR3 protein: CASSLEQLETQYF
V gene: TRBV12-2; clone size: NA; J gene: TRBJ2-7; D gene: NA; CDR3 DNA: TGTGCAAGTCGCTCAACGGGAAGAACCCCCTACGAGCAGTACTTC; CDR3 protein: CASRSTGRTPYEQYF
V gene: TRBV4-1; clone size: NA; J gene: TRBJ2-1; D gene: TRBD2; CDR3 DNA: TGCGCCAGCAGCCAAGATCTGAGGGCGGGAGGGCACAATGAGCAGTTCTTC; CDR3 protein: CASSQDLRAGGHNEQFF
V gene: TRBV2; clone size: NA; J gene: TRBJ1-1; D gene: NA; CDR3 DNA: TGTGCCAGGAGTGGAACCCAGGGGACTGAAGCTTTCTTT; CDR3 protein: CARSGTQGTEAFF
V gene: TRBV30; clone size: once; J gene: TRBJ1-4; D gene: NA; CDR3 DNA: TGTGCCTGGAGTGTAACCGATCAACGAAAACTGTTTTTT; CDR3 protein: CAWSVTDQRKLFF
V gene: TRBV19; clone size: NA; J gene: TRBJ1-1; D gene: NA; CDR3 DNA: TGTGCCAGTAGTATAGATACGGGGGTAACTGAAGCTTTCTTT; CDR3 protein: CASSIDTGVTEAFF
V gene: TRBV19; clone size: NA; J gene: TRBJ1-2; D gene: TRBD1; CDR3 DNA: TGTGCCAGTATGCCTTTTAACCGGGACAGGGGAGGCTATGGCTACACCTTC; CDR3 protein: CASMPFNRDRGGYGYTF
V gene: TRBV30; clone size: NA; J gene: TRBJ1-1; D gene: NA; CDR3 DNA: TGTGCCTGGAGACAGGGACCCAGCACTGAAGCTTTCTTT; CDR3 protein: CAWRQGPSTEAFF
V gene: TRBV18; clone size: NA; J gene: TRBJ2-4; D gene: TRBD2; CDR3 DNA: TGTGCCAGCTCAACTGAAGCGGGGGGGCGGGATCAGTACTTC; CDR3 protein: CASSTEAGGRDQYF
V gene: TRBV5-1; clone size: NA; J gene: TRBJ2-1; D gene: NA; CDR3 DNA: TGCGCCAGCAGCTTGGGACCCAGCTCCTACAATGAGCAGTTCTTC; CDR3 protein: CASSLGPSSYNEQFF
V gene: TRBV27; clone size: NA; J gene: TRBJ2-7; D gene: NA; CDR3 DNA: TGTGCCAGCAGTTTGATACGGACCCTAAACGAGCAGTACTTC; CDR3 protein: CASSLIRTLNEQYF
V gene: TRBV12-5; clone size: NA; J gene: TRBJ2-3; D gene: NA; CDR3 DNA: TGTGCTAGTGGTTTGGGGTTGTCGGGGCCAGATACGCAGTATTTT; CDR3 protein: CASGLGLSGPDTQYF
V gene: TRBV28; clone size: NA; J gene: TRBJ2-3; D gene: NA; CDR3 DNA: TGTGCCAGCAGTTCCGTAGGGGGACGCACAGATACGCAGTATTTT; CDR3 protein: CASSSVGGRTDTQYF
V gene: TRBV6-5; clone size: NA; J gene: TRBJ2-7; D gene: NA; CDR3 DNA: TGTGCCAGCAGTCTAGTCGGGCTAGGCGAGCAGTACTTC; CDR3 protein: CASSLVGLGEQYF
V gene: TRBV2; clone size: NA; J gene: TRBJ1-1; D gene: TRBD1; CDR3 DNA: TGTGCCAGCGCGGGACAGGGGGAAACTGAAGCTTTCTTT; CDR3 protein: CASAGQGETEAFF
V gene: TRBV2; clone size: NA; J gene: TRBJ2-1; D gene: TRBD2; CDR3 DNA: TGTGCCAGCAGTGGGGGAAGCGGGAGGGCCTACAATGAGCAGTTCTTC; CDR3 protein: CASSGGSGRAYNEQFF
V gene: TRBV2; clone size: NA; J gene: TRBJ1-2; D gene: NA; CDR3 DNA: TGTGCCAGCTGTACCAGAGGCGGTGAAGGTGGCTACACCTTC; CDR3 protein: CASCTRGGEGGYTF
V gene: TRBV7-2; clone size: NA; J gene: TRBJ2-5; D gene: NA; CDR3 DNA: TGTGCCAGCGGTGGGGGTGTCGGGGAGACCCAGTACTTC; CDR3 protein: CASGGGVGETQYF
V gene: TRBV28; clone size: NA; J gene: TRBJ2-3; D gene: NA; CDR3 DNA: TGTGCCAGCACTGTGCCGAGGGGGGATACGCAGTATTTT; CDR3 protein: CASTVPRGDTQYF
V gene: TRBV18; clone size: NA; J gene: TRBJ1-4; D gene: NA; CDR3 DNA: TGTGCCAGCTCACCGACAGCTAATGAAAAACTGTTTTTT; CDR3 protein: CASSPTANEKLFF
V gene: TRBV10-3; clone size: NA; J gene: TRBJ2-3; D gene: TRBD2; CDR3 DNA: TGTGCCATCAGCCGGACTAGCGGAAGTAGCACAGATACGCAGTATTTT; CDR3 protein: CAISRTSGSSTDTQYF
V gene: TRBV11-2; clone size: NA; J gene: TRBJ2-3; D gene: NA; CDR3 DNA: TGTGCCAGCAGCCAAAGCGGGTGGATCACAGATACGCAGTATTTT; CDR3 protein: CASSQSGWITDTQYF
V gene: TRBV6-1; clone size: NA; J gene: TRBJ2-3; D gene: TRBD1; CDR3 DNA: TGTGCCAGCAGTACACAGGGGAGCACAGATACGCAGTATTTT; CDR3 protein: CASSTQGSTDTQYF
V gene: TRBV30; clone size: NA; J gene: TRBJ1-4; D gene: NA; CDR3 DNA: TGTGCCTGGAGTGTACTTAGGGTGAGGGATGAAAAACTGTTTTTT; CDR3 protein: CAWSVLRVRDEKLFF
V gene: TRBV11-1; clone size: NA; J gene: TRBJ2-1; D gene: NA; CDR3 DNA: TGTGCCAGCAGGCCCCCGGGGGCCTATTACAATGAGCAGTTCTTC; CDR3 protein: CASRPPGAYYNEQFF
V gene: TRBV7-3; clone size: NA; J gene: TRBJ2-7; D gene: TRBD1; CDR3 DNA: TGTGCCAGCAGCTTAACTGGGACAGTCTCCTACGAGCAGTACTTC; CDR3 protein: CASSLTGTVSYEQYF
V gene: TRBV10-2; clone size: NA; J gene: TRBJ1-1; D gene: TRBD1; CDR3 DNA: TGCGCCAGCAGTGTCTCCGGGACAGGGTACACTGAAGCTTTCTTT; CDR3 protein: CASSVSGTGYTEAFF
V gene: TRBV9; clone size: NA; J gene: TRBJ2-1; D gene: TRBD2; CDR3 DNA: TGTGCCAGCAGCAAGAGAACCGGGACTAGCGGGACCAATGAGCAGTTCTTC; CDR3 protein: CASSKRTGTSGTNEQFF
V gene: TRBV7-9; clone size: NA; J gene: TRBJ2-3; D gene: NA; CDR3 DNA: TGTGCCAGCAGCCCCCCGGGGGATACGCAGTATTTT; CDR3 protein: CASSPPGDTQYF
V gene: TRBV10-3; clone size: NA; J gene: TRBJ1-3; D gene: TRBD1; CDR3 DNA: TGTGCCACCATACCCGACAGGGGGAGATCTGGAAACACCATATATTTT; CDR3 protein: CATIPDRGRSGNTIYF
V gene: TRBV5-1; clone size: once; J gene: TRBJ2-1; D gene: NA; CDR3 DNA: TGCGCCAGCAGCTTCAATAGCGGGACAGGGGAGCAGTTCTTC; CDR3 protein: CASSFNSGTGEQFF
V gene: TRBV15; clone size: once; J gene: TRBJ2-6; D gene: NA; CDR3 DNA: TGTGCCACCAGCAGAGCATCTGGGGCCAACGTCCTGACTTTC; CDR3 protein: CATSRASGANVLTF
V gene: TRBV25-1; clone size: NA; J gene: TRBJ2-3; D gene: NA; CDR3 DNA: TGTGCCAGCAAGGGTGGAGATACGCAGTATTTT; CDR3 protein: CASKGGDTQYF
V gene: TRBV27; clone size: NA; J gene: TRBJ2-1; D gene: NA; CDR3 DNA: TGTGCCAGCAGTTTCGATTGGAGCTCCTACAATGAGCAGTTCTTC; CDR3 protein: CASSFDWSSYNEQFF
V gene: TRBV5-1; clone size: NA; J gene: TRBJ2-5; D gene: NA; CDR3 DNA: TGCGCCAGCAGCTTGGCCTTGTGGGAGACCCAGTACTTC; CDR3 protein: CASSLALWETQYF
V gene: TRBV6-6; clone size: NA; J gene: TRBJ2-2; D gene: NA; CDR3 DNA: TGTGCCAGCAGACCCCTCGACGGGAGAATGACCGGGGAGCTGTTTTTT; CDR3 protein: CASRPLDGRMTGELFF
V gene: TRBV10-3; clone size: NA; J gene: TRBJ1-1; D gene: NA; CDR3 DNA: TGTGCCATCACACAGGGAGCGAACACTGAAGCTTTCTTT; CDR3 protein: CAITQGANTEAFF
V gene: TRBV18; clone size: NA; J gene: TRBJ1-2; D gene: NA; CDR3 DNA: TGTGCCAGCTCACCAGGACCCGTCTCCTCGGGCGGCTACACCTTC; CDR3 protein: CASSPGPVSSGGYTF
V gene: TRBV5-1; clone size: NA; J gene: TRBJ1-1; D gene: NA; CDR3 DNA: TGCGCCAGCAGCTTCAGGGGCGGTGACACTGAAGCTTTCTTT; CDR3 protein: CASSFRGGDTEAFF
V gene: TRBV6-6; clone size: NA; J gene: TRBJ1-2; D gene: TRBD1; CDR3 DNA: TGTGCCAGCAGTTACGTTGGACAGGGGTTATCCTATGGCTACACCTTC; CDR3 protein: CASSYVGQGLSYGYTF
V gene: TRBV7-6; clone size: NA; J gene: TRBJ2-3; D gene: NA; CDR3 DNA: TGTGCCAGCAGCTTAGGGCAGGGGGCGGGAGCATCCGATACGCAGTATTTT; CDR3 protein: CASSLGQGAGASDTQYF
V gene: TRBV4-1; clone size: NA; J gene: TRBJ1-2; D gene: NA; CDR3 DNA: TGCGCCAGCAGCCAAGGATATTCAGGTTCTAACTATGGCTACACCTTC; CDR3 protein: CASSQGYSGSNYGYTF
V gene: TRBV11-2; clone size: NA; J gene: TRBJ2-3; D gene: NA; CDR3 DNA: TGTGCCAGCAGCTTCCGTGGAGACACAGATACGCAGTATTTT; CDR3 protein: CASSFRGDTDTQYF
V gene: TRBV19; clone size: NA; J gene: TRBJ2-1; D gene: TRBD1; CDR3 DNA: TGTGCCAGTAAGGGACAGTACAATGAGCAGTTCTTC; CDR3 protein: CASKGQYNEQFF
V gene: TRBV11-3; clone size: NA; J gene: TRBJ2-1; D gene: NA; CDR3 DNA: TGTGCCAGCAGCTTAGGAATAGTAGGAAGCGGAAACCAGTTCTTC; CDR3 protein: CASSLGIVGSGNQFF